Shown below are 3 T cell receptor beta chains from a single sample sequenced in a study of blood T cell repertoires in COVID-19. Method: immunoSEQ multiplex PCR; TCRdb's copy keeps in-frame clones and lacks some. The table includes 90,000 to 150,000 clones, 80% to 90% detected once. Material: peripheral blood. Receptors were obtained from a human donor with acute or convalescent COVID-19. The donor label of this sample is uncertain.

The V and J genes are TRBV18 and TRBJ1-4, with D possibly matching TRBD1 (6 bases). The ends were cut back, 3 bases at V and 0 bases at J, with 11 bases in the middle. The germline V gene encodes CDR1 KGHSH and CDR2 LQKENI. This CDR3 is 16 amino acids long. In DNA form, the CDR3 reads TGTGCCAGCTCACCCTCACGACAGGCAACTAATGAAAAACTGTTTTTT. Encoded protein: CASSPSRQATNEKLFF. Full variable domain (outside the CDR3, taken from reference TRBV18 and TRBJ1-4): NAGVMQNPRHLVRRRGQEARLRCSPMKGHSHVYWYRQLPEEGLKFMVYLQKENIIDESGMPKERFSAEFPKEGPSILRIQQVVRGDSAAYFCASSPSRQATNEKLFFGSGTQLSVL.

J is TRBJ1-1 and V is TRBV6-2 or TRBV6-3; D not certain. The CDR3 loop spans 15 amino acids. V lost 0 bases, J lost 0 bases, and 8 bases lay in between. CDR1 and CDR2 (germline): MNHEY, SVGEGT. Written as DNA, the CDR3 is TGTGCCAGCAGTTACTCTATGGAGGTGAACACTGAAGCTTTCTTT. The encoded protein is CASSYSMEVNTEAFF.

The rearrangement joins TRBV5-8 to TRBJ2-5, with 16 bases that match TRBD2. The ends lost 4 bases at V and 9 bases at J; junction bases unmatched: 0. The CDR3 covers 13 residues. The germline V gene has CDR1 SGHTS and CDR2 YDEGEE. CDR3 nucleotide sequence: TGTGCCAGCAGCGGGACTAGCGGGAGGGCCCAGTACTTC. It codes for CASSGTSGRAQYF.